This T cell receptor (beta chain) was found in a study of siplizumab effects on memory and regulatory T cells. Study-wide results and limits: For mappable alloreactive CD4+ clones, the mean Treg-derived fraction was 68.8% with siplizumab and under 35% in controls. Researchers could not give a naive or memory phenotype to roughly 75-95% of proliferating CD4+ or CD8+ clones.

Roughly 10^5 TCR templates per sample were sequenced. Repertoires were generated with immunoSEQ multiplex PCR, while TCRdb's copy carries only in-frame clones and drops some. The sample includes 99,000 or so clones, 90% to 95% seen only once; the top ten take about 0.32%. On this clone: The antigen is unknown.

The clonotype was recovered from a human donor in good health. The sample was CD4+ T cells sorted from blood.

The CDR3 protein is CASSYSRHEQYF. The CDR3, as DNA: TGTGCCAGCAGTTACTCCCGTCACGAGCAGTACTTC. The chain combines TRBV6-5 with TRBJ2-7; D not certain. The germline V gene encodes CDR1 MNHEY and CDR2 SVGAGI. V was clipped by 0 bases and J by 5 bases, with 5 bases between them. This CDR3 spans 12 amino acids.